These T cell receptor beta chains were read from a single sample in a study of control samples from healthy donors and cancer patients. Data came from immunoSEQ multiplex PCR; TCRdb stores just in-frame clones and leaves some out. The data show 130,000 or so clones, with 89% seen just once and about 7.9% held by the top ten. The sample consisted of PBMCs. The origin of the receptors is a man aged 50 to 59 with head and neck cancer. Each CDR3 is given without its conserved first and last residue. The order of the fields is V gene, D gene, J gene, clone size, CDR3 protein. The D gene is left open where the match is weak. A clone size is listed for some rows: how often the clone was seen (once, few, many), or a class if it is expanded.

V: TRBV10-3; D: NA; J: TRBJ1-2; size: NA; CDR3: AISEGDYSRYT
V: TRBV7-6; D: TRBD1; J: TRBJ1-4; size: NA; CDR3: ASSLAPGGGEKLF
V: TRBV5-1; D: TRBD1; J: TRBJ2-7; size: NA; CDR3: ASSLSGQPYEQY
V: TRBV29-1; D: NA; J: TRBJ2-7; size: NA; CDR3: SAQRRVGEQY
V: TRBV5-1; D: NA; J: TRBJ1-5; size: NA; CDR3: ASSLVGGNQPQH
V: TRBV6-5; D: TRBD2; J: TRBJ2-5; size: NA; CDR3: ASSDLTSGQETQY
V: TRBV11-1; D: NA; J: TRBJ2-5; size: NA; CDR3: ASSLRLDRFQETQY
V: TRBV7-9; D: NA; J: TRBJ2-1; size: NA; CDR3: ASSSRGTEQF
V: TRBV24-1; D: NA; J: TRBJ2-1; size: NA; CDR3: ATSSRVHEQF
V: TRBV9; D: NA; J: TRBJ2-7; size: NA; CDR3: ASSGTPNYEQY
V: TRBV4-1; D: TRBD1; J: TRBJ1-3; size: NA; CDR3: ASSLGTGSGNTIY
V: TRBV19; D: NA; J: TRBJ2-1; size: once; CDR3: ASSSSTGRSSYNEQF
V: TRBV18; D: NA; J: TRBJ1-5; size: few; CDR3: ASSPGRDQPQH
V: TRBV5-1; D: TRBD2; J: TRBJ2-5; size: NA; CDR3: ASSFQGTSVETQY
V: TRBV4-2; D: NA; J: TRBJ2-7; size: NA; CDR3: ASSQDLQMSYEQY
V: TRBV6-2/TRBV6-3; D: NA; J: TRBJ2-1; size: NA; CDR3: ASSPTSSYNEQF
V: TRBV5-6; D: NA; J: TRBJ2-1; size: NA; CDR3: ASSLQGGAYNEQF
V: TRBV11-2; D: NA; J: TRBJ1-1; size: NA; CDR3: ASSPQGMQEAF
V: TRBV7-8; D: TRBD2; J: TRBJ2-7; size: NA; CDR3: ASSSGTSLSYEQY
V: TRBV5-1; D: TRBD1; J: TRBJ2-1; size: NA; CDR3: ASSLGQGGNEQF
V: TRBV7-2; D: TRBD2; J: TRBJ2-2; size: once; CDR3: ASSFGGANTGELF
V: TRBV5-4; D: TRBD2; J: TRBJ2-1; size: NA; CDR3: ASSLGLAVINEQF
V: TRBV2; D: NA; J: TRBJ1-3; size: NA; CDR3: ASSAAWTEKDTIY
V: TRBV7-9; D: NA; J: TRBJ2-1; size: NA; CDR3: ASSPGGGLNEQF
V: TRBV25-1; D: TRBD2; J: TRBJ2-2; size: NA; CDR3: ASSERTSGSTAGELF
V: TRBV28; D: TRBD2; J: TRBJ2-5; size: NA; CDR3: ASSSFRLAGVQETQY
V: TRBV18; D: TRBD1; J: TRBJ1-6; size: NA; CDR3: ASSSDGQETYNSPLH
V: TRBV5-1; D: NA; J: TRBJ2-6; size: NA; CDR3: ASSARKEGSGANVLT
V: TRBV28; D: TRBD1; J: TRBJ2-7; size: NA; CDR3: ASGKKGAAYEQY